The rows below give T cell receptor beta chains drawn from one sample of a study of cytomegalovirus exposure and HLA in healthy donors. Here immunoSEQ multiplex PCR was the method, and the copy in TCRdb shows in-frame clones only, minus some. The sample records about 190,000 clones, approximately 70% being singletons. The sequencing input was PBMCs. These TCRs come from a woman under 40 in good health and CMV-seropositive. CDR3s include the opening cysteine and the closing phenylalanine or tryptophan. D genes are given only for firm matches. Clone size, where shown, is once, few, many, or a class for clones that have expanded.

-	-	TRBJ2-1	TRBV6-5	CASSLGGTRRNEQFF	TGTGCCAGCAGTCTGGGTGGGACTCGGAGGAATGAGCAGTTCTTC
once	-	TRBJ1-2	TRBV6-5	CASSYLGARQYNGYTF	TGTGCCAGCAGTTATTTAGGGGCCCGACAGTATAACGGCTACACCTTC
-	TRBD2	TRBJ2-7	TRBV13	CASSPSGRPYEQYF	TGTGCCAGCAGCCCATCCGGGAGGCCCTACGAGCAGTACTTC
-	TRBD1	TRBJ2-3	TRBV29-1	CSVQRLQGTDTQYF	TGCAGCGTTCAGAGGTTACAGGGGACAGATACGCAGTATTTT
-	TRBD2	TRBJ2-3	TRBV28	CASSPPERERTDTQYF	TGTGCCAGCAGTCCCCCGGAGCGGGAGCGCACAGATACGCAGTATTTT
few	-	TRBJ1-2	TRBV25-1	CASSAGRAPGYTF	TGTGCCAGCAGTGCGGGGAGGGCACCTGGCTACACCTTC
-	TRBD2	TRBJ2-7	TRBV5-1	CASSLDPRSGRRYEQYF	TGCGCCAGCAGCTTGGATCCTCGGAGCGGGAGGAGGTACGAGCAGTACTTC
-	TRBD1	TRBJ1-1	TRBV19	CASSIERTGTTEAFF	TGTGCCAGTAGTATAGAACGGACAGGGACCACTGAAGCTTTCTTT
few	TRBD2	TRBJ2-1	TRBV6-1	CASSAPPRLAGGSESGEQFF	TGTGCCAGCAGTGCTCCACCCAGGCTAGCGGGAGGGTCCGAGTCCGGTGAGCAGTTCTTC
-	-	TRBJ2-7	TRBV28	CASSLTGAHEQYF	TGTGCCAGCAGTTTGACGGGAGCCCACGAGCAGTACTTC
few	-	TRBJ1-4	TRBV4-1	CASSPGIGEKLFF	TGCGCCAGCAGCCCGGGAATCGGAGAAAAACTGTTTTTT
few	-	TRBJ2-3	TRBV6-1	CASSDSGDTQYF	TGTGCCAGCAGTGATTCAGGAGATACGCAGTATTTT
-	-	TRBJ2-7	TRBV29-1	CSGSTGTLSYEQYF	TGCAGCGGGAGTACCGGGACTCTCTCCTACGAGCAGTACTTC
few	-	TRBJ2-1	TRBV27	CASQEKEYNEQFF	TGTGCCTCACAGGAGAAGGAATACAATGAGCAGTTCTTC
-	TRBD1	TRBJ2-3	TRBV6-1	CASSDHRGREQYF	TGTGCCAGCAGTGACCACAGGGGCCGGGAGCAGTATTTT
-	TRBD2	TRBJ2-1	TRBV7-9	CSSRETSGRSYNEQFF	TGTTCCAGCAGGGAGACTAGCGGGAGATCCTACAATGAGCAGTTCTTC
-	-	TRBJ2-7	TRBV11-2	CASRSNRRSSYEQYF	TGTGCCAGCAGGTCGAACCGGAGGAGCTCCTACGAGCAGTACTTC
-	-	TRBJ1-4	TRBV19	CASSIVTSEKLFF	TGTGCCAGTAGTATAGTTACATCTGAAAAACTGTTTTTT
-	-	TRBJ2-2	TRBV27	CASSLSAAITYGGELFF	TGTGCCAGCAGTTTATCCGCAGCGATAACTTACGGCGGGGAGCTGTTTTTT
-	-	TRBJ2-7	TRBV7-9	CASSLAVREYEQYF	TGTGCCAGCAGCTTAGCAGTCCGGGAATACGAGCAGTACTTC
-	-	TRBJ1-4	TRBV5-1	CASSLAGQGNEKLFF	TGCGCCAGCAGCTTAGCAGGTCAGGGTAATGAAAAACTGTTTTTT
once	-	TRBJ2-3	TRBV18	CASSSQGGTTDTQYF	TGTGCCAGCTCATCGCAAGGGGGTACCACAGATACGCAGTATTTT
-	TRBD2	TRBJ2-2	TRBV4-1	CASSRELSGGRAATGELFF	TGCGCCAGCAGCCGGGAGTTAAGCGGCGGGAGGGCGGCCACCGGGGAGCTGTTTTTT
-	TRBD1	TRBJ2-7	TRBV6-6	CASRQGANEQYF	TGTGCCAGCAGACAGGGGGCGAACGAGCAGTACTTC
few	TRBD1	TRBJ2-7	TRBV10-2	CASTPRTGHEQYF	TGCGCCAGCACCCCCAGGACAGGGCACGAGCAGTACTTC
few	-	TRBJ1-2	TRBV5-1	CASSLELDYGYTF	TGCGCCAGCAGCTTGGAATTAGACTATGGCTACACCTTC
-	TRBD2	TRBJ2-7	TRBV19	CASSPTRTSGSTYEQYF	TGTGCCAGTAGCCCAACCCGGACTAGCGGGAGTACCTACGAGCAGTACTTC
once	-	TRBJ2-1	TRBV27	CASSLFQGPRFF	TGTGCCAGCAGTTTATTCCAGGGGCCGCGGTTCTTC
-	TRBD1	TRBJ2-1	TRBV19	CASSITGENEQFF	TGTGCCAGTAGTATAACAGGGGAGAATGAGCAGTTCTTC
-	-	TRBJ2-7	TRBV28	CASGLEGDYEQYF	TGTGCCAGCGGGCTAGAAGGGGACTACGAGCAGTACTTC
once	TRBD1	TRBJ2-1	TRBV28	CASSFPPPGQGRNEQFF	TGTGCCAGCAGTTTCCCTCCCCCGGGACAGGGAAGGAATGAGCAGTTCTTC
-	TRBD2	TRBJ2-1	TRBV6-4	CASSEKGASGYNEQFF	TGTGCCAGCAGTGAGAAAGGGGCTAGCGGCTACAATGAGCAGTTCTTC
-	-	TRBJ1-2	TRBV5-6	CASTAGQANYGYTF	TGTGCCAGCACCGCGGGGCAAGCTAACTATGGCTACACCTTC
-	TRBD1	TRBJ2-2	TRBV10-3	CAISESDRDPGELFF	TGTGCCATCAGTGAGTCCGACAGGGACCCCGGGGAGCTGTTTTTT
once	-	TRBJ1-1	TRBV18	CASSPRQPRPNTEAFF	TGTGCCAGCTCTCCCCGACAGCCTCGTCCGAACACTGAAGCTTTCTTT
-	-	TRBJ1-1	TRBV11-2	CASSFDSGMNTEAFF	TGTGCCAGCAGCTTCGACAGTGGCATGAACACTGAAGCTTTCTTT
-	TRBD1	TRBJ2-7	TRBV6-1	CASIKMGQGFYEQYF	TGTGCCAGCATCAAGATGGGACAGGGCTTCTACGAGCAGTACTTC
few	TRBD2	TRBJ2-1	TRBV19	CASSMSLAGRYNEQFF	TGTGCCAGTAGTATGTCACTAGCGGGGCGATACAATGAGCAGTTCTTC
few	TRBD2	TRBJ2-7	TRBV28	CASRLGGAPYEQYF	TGTGCCAGCAGGTTGGGAGGGGCCCCCTACGAGCAGTACTTC
-	-	TRBJ1-3	TRBV28	CASSLGGRGTGNTIYF	TGTGCCAGCAGTTTAGGGGGGAGGGGGACTGGAAACACCATATATTTT
-	-	TRBJ2-5	TRBV6-5	CASSYGSTPQETQYF	TGTGCCAGCAGTTACGGTTCCACACCACAAGAGACCCAGTACTTC
-	-	TRBJ1-1	TRBV7-9	CSSSSTDSNTEAFF	TGTTCCAGCAGCTCGACAGACTCGAACACTGAAGCTTTCTTT
-	-	TRBJ1-1	TRBV5-1	CASSLQWANTEAFF	TGCGCCAGCAGCTTGCAGTGGGCAAACACTGAAGCTTTCTTT
-	-	TRBJ2-1	TRBV18	CASSSIREVYNEQFF	TGTGCCAGCTCATCCATCAGGGAGGTATACAATGAGCAGTTCTTC
-	TRBD1	TRBJ1-2	TRBV28	CASSPLPGQGEGYTF	TGTGCCAGCAGTCCCCTCCCGGGACAGGGTGAAGGCTACACCTTC
-	TRBD1	TRBJ2-1	TRBV5-1	CASRPGQGTEQFF	TGCGCCAGCAGGCCCGGACAGGGTACTGAGCAGTTCTTC
-	TRBD2	TRBJ2-7	TRBV13	CASSRRLANIYEQYF	TGTGCCAGCAGCCGCAGACTAGCTAATATCTACGAGCAGTACTTC
-	-	TRBJ2-7	TRBV27	CASRGLNEYF	TGTGCCAGCAGGGGGCTCAACGAGTACTTC
-	TRBD1	TRBJ1-2	TRBV5-4	CASSGGTANYGYTF	TGTGCCAGCAGCGGCGGGACAGCAAACTATGGCTACACCTTC
-	TRBD2	TRBJ2-1	TRBV10-1	CASSDSAGGPLGEQFF	TGCGCCAGCAGTGATTCAGCGGGAGGGCCATTGGGGGAGCAGTTCTTC
-	-	TRBJ2-4	TRBV7-2	CASSLTVAKNIQYF	TGTGCCAGCAGCTTAACGGTAGCCAAAAACATTCAGTACTTC
-	TRBD1	TRBJ2-7	TRBV2	CASSVLPPGQGAEQYF	TGTGCCAGCAGTGTGCTACCTCCGGGACAGGGAGCCGAGCAGTACTTC
-	TRBD2	TRBJ2-1	TRBV28	CASTPTSAANNEQFF	TGTGCCAGCACCCCGACTAGCGCGGCGAACAATGAGCAGTTCTTC
-	TRBD1	TRBJ2-1	TRBV5-1	CASSAIGGQGGPSGAHNEQFF	TGCGCCAGCAGCGCTATAGGGGGACAGGGGGGACCTAGCGGGGCCCACAATGAGCAGTTCTTC
-	-	TRBJ1-5	TRBV2	CASGFSASGFEGLSNQPQHF	TGTGCCAGCGGGTTCTCCGCGAGCGGGTTTGAAGGGCTTAGCAATCAGCCCCAGCATTTT
-	TRBD2	TRBJ2-5	TRBV5-1	CASRGVGFGLAGVEQYF	TGCGCCAGCAGAGGGGTGGGCTTTGGACTAGCGGGAGTTGAGCAGTACTTC
once	TRBD1	TRBJ2-7	TRBV27	CASSLRDRSSDEQYF	TGTGCCAGCAGTTTACGGGACAGAAGCTCAGACGAGCAGTACTTC
-	TRBD2	TRBJ2-7	TRBV4-1	CASSHPTSGSYEQYF	TGCGCCAGCAGCCACCCCACTAGCGGGAGCTACGAGCAGTACTTC
-	TRBD1	TRBJ2-5	TRBV7-9	CASSRGQLQETQYF	TGTGCCAGCAGCCGGGGACAGCTACAAGAGACCCAGTACTTC
-	TRBD1	TRBJ2-5	TRBV6-1	CASSERDSRLETQYF	TGTGCCAGCAGTGAACGGGACAGCCGATTGGAGACCCAGTACTTC